Listed here are 2 T cell receptor beta chains from one sample, sequenced in a study of shared clonotypes between healthy human individuals. Assay: immunoSEQ multiplex PCR; the TCRdb copy retains only in-frame clones and omits some. The table lists about 2.4 million clones, 90% to 95% of them singletons, with 0.36% in the top ten. The material sequenced was naive CD4+ T cells from PBMCs. Stated subset: CD45RA+ positively selected. The source is a man younger than 30 in good health. Some clones in this sample may be carry-over from other donors' samples.

The rearrangement joins TRBV7-9 to TRBJ2-7, with TRBD2 identical over 13 bases. CDR1 and CDR2 from the germline V gene are SEHNR and FQNEAQ (reference sequence). CDR3 length: 19 residues. The J segment lost 0 bases and the V segment lost 5 bases, leaving 13 bases of the junction unmatched. CDR3: CASSPRGTSGTPFSYEQYF. The CDR3 bases are TGTGCCAGCAGCCCTAGAGGGACTAGCGGGACACCTTTCTCCTACGAGCAGTACTTC.

V and J are TRBV28 and TRBJ2-3, with TRBD2 identical over 8 bases. Trimming at V came to 6 bases and at J to 0 bases, leaving 5 bases not matched to a gene. Germline loops: CDR1 MDHEN, CDR2 SYDVKM. This CDR3 has 15 amino acids. As DNA, the CDR3 is TGTGCCAGCAGCGTAACTAGCGGCAGCACAGATACGCAGTATTTT. Translation: CASSVTSGSTDTQYF.